This TCR beta chain was sequenced for a study of T cell responses to AZD1222 COVID-19 vaccine. General study results and limits: Increased Spike-specific TCR breadth and depth were observed after two AZD1222 doses.

Germline V gene lookup returns CDR1 LNHDA and CDR2 SQIVND (reference sequence). J was trimmed by 1 base and V by 5 bases; bases with no gene match: 7. CDR3 length: 15 amino acids. Concerning this clone itself: Its cognate antigen is unknown.

TCRdb keeps only in-frame clones here, not all; method: immunoSEQ multiplex PCR. This sample yields around 44,000 clones, of which just over 85% are seen a single time; 6% to 8% belongs to the top ten. The chain combines TRBV19 with TRBJ2-5; 7 bases agree with TRBD1. The sample was peripheral blood, taken 28 days after the second AZD1222 dose. The source of this sequence is an adult who received the AZD1222 COVID-19 vaccine. The CDR3 DNA reads TGTGCCAGTAGTCAAACAGGGGTGGGCCAAGAGACCCAGTACTTC. This translates into CASSQTGVGQETQYF.